This TCR beta chain was recorded in a study of response to subunit inactivated influenza vaccine. Study observations and caveats: The authors suggested that few new T cells are recruited per seasonal influenza vaccination.

Using its own MiXCR run on the RT-PCR reads, TCRdb lists one record per CDR3 protein. This table has 550,000 to 600,000 distinct CDR3 sequences, about 12% appearing once. The table lists this clonotype with many counts. The antigen is undetermined. The CDR3 loop spans 15 amino acids. The ends were cut back, 5 bases at V and 6 bases at J, with 20 bases in the middle. Per the germline V gene, CDR1 is SGHAT and CDR2 is FQNNGV. This sample comprised PBMCs from blood, obtained on the day of vaccination. The chain has TRBV11-2 and TRBJ2-7; D is uncertain. This receptor was obtained from a man aged 45-65 years who received an inactivated influenza vaccine. CDR3 protein: CASSPPGLLLGEQYF. Here the CDR3 DNA reads TGTGCCAGCAGCCCGCCGGGCCTTCTCCTAGGCGAGCAGTACTTC.